These 8 T cell receptor beta chains originate from one sample sequenced in a study of regulatory T cells in long-lasting Graves disease. Building the TCR beta libraries relied on iRepertoire HTBI primers, and CDR3 regions underwent Arm-PCR. TCRdb fed the multiplex PCR reads into MiXCR, producing one record per CDR3 protein. Of 400,000 or so distinct CDR3 sequences in the sample, less than 25% were seen once. Time point in this sample: persistent/refractory GD, antithyroid drugs over 5 years with positive TRAb. Making the TCR library involved RNA that had been extracted from PBMCs. The source was peripheral blood mononuclear cells (PBMCs), collected when the disease was refractory, from a patient treated with antithyroid drugs. The receptors derive from a female donor with Graves disease.

The chain links TRBV18 to TRBJ2-7, with TRBD1 matching 9 bases. CDR3 length: 14 residues. Germline V gene lookup returns CDR1 KGHSH and CDR2 LQKENI. The V and J ends lost 2 bases and 3 bases, in that order; junction bases with no gene match: 2. The CDR3 reads CASSPSDRGYEQYF. CDR3 bases: TGTGCCAGCTCACCATCGGACAGGGGCTACGAGCAGTACTTC.

This clonotype was recorded many times. This rearrangement joins TRBV11-3 to TRBJ1-1, with TRBD1 identical over 8 bases. The CDR3 consists of 13 residues. Germline V lookup: CDR1 SGHNT, CDR2 YENEEA. The J segment lost 7 bases and the V segment lost 4 bases, leaving 5 bases of the junction unmatched. The CDR3: CASSYRTGREAFF. In DNA, the CDR3 is TGTGCCAGCAGCTATAGGACAGGGCGTGAAGCTTTCTTT.

This clonotype was observed many times. The V and J genes are TRBV29-1 and TRBJ1-2; 7 bases are shared with TRBD1. The CDR3 contains 13 residues. Germline lookup yields CDR1 SQVTM and CDR2 ANQGSEA. V trimming: 6 bases; J trimming: 3 bases; junction bases outside the gene matches: 7. The CDR3 region is CSVSGGGDYGYTF. The CDR3 nucleotides are TGCAGCGTCTCAGGGGGGGGAGACTATGGCTACACCTTC.

This clonotype showed up many times. The chain recombines TRBV7-9 with TRBJ2-5; 7 positions agree with TRBD2. In germline, CDR1 is SEHNR, CDR2 FQNEAQ (reference sequence). After removal of 5 bases from V and 9 bases from J, the junction contained 21 bases not matched to a gene. The CDR3 runs to 17 residues. The CDR3 region has the DNA TGTGCCAGCAGCAATGGGGGGGGATCGGACCGACGGAGGGCCCAGTACTTC. Protein product: CASSNGGGSDRRRAQYF.

This clonotype came up many times. The chain is built from TRBV27 and TRBJ2-2; D is unresolved. The ends were cut back, 4 bases at V and 7 bases at J, with 7 bases in the middle. The CDR3 is 12 amino acids. The germline V gene encodes CDR1 MNHEY and CDR2 SMNVEV (reference sequence). CDR3 nucleotide sequence: TGTGCCAGCAGTTCGGCTCTCGGGGAGCTGTTTTTT. Translating it yields CASSSALGELFF.

About this clonotype itself: Since the CDR3 does not end with the conserved phenylalanine or tryptophan, this likely comes from a read error. The chain is built from TRBV7-2 and TRBJ2-5; 10 bases align to TRBD2. Germline trimming cut 5 bases from V and 5 bases from J; bases unmatched to any gene: 5. This CDR3 has 14 amino acids. Per the germline V gene, CDR1 is SGHTA and CDR2 is FQGNSA. The CDR3 sequence: CASSRAGGRETQYS. CDR3 sequence (DNA): TGTGCCAGCAGCCGAGCGGGAGGGAGGGAGACCCAGTACTCC.

The genes are TRBV19 and TRBJ2-5, with TRBD1 matching over 9 bases. V lost 5 bases and J lost 5; bases outside the gene matches: 3. CDR3 size: 13 residues. The germline V gene encodes CDR1 LNHDA and CDR2 SQIVND (reference sequence). The CDR3 DNA reads as TGTGCCAGTAGTGCGGACAGGGGTGAGACCCAGTACTTC. Residues: CASSADRGETQYF.

At least ten counts were recorded for this clonotype. CDR3 region: CASSRQGFNEQYF. The CDR3 coding sequence is TGTGCCAGCAGTAGACAGGGTTTCAACGAGCAGTACTTC. The chain is built from TRBV12-3 or TRBV12-4 and TRBJ2-7, with 7 bases fitting TRBD1. The V segment lost 5 bases and the J segment 5 bases; nucleotides outside the gene matches: 6. The length of the CDR3 is 13 residues.